This T cell receptor (beta chain) came from a study of blood T cell repertoires in COVID-19. Study summary: Specimens from acute and convalescent COVID-19 originated in the United States, Italy and Spain.

Recruitment covered about two dozen US areas and drew participants whose ages spanned roughly 18 to 95 years. Which cohort a participant joined came from the clinical history participants gave. How the authors handled the data: Counts of nucleated cells, estimated from reference gene primer amplification, were obtained. Sequencing was performed with immunoSEQ multiplex PCR; in TCRdb, only in-frame clones are kept and a portion is missing. D and trimming were read from the DNA, whereas the V and J calls and clone size are those reported in that table. The repertoire consists of around 85,000 clones, with roughly 90% occurring once and the leading ten covering roughly 1%. V was clipped by 3 bases and J by 5 bases, with 14 bases between them. The germline CDR1 and CDR2 sequences are LNHNV and YYDKDF (reference sequence). The CDR3 consists of 15 residues.

This chain links TRBV15 with TRBJ1-5; no firm D call. The sequence derives from a woman aged 45-65 years with acute COVID-19. Specimen: PBMCs or T cells enriched from blood (not recorded which). CDR3 in DNA: TGTGCCACCAGCAGTGACACCCTGCTCTATCAGCCCCAGCATTTT. Translating it yields CATSSDTLLYQPQHF.